The 17 T cell receptor beta chains below all came from one sample that was sequenced in a study of shared T cell receptors in the human thymus. TCRdb keeps only in-frame clones here, not all; method: immunoSEQ multiplex PCR. The data show about 500,000 clones, approximately 80% seen once. The data also belong to a second study, concerning human thymus T cells.

The specimen was thymocytes. These receptors originate from a boy under three years old with a congenital heart defect.

The V call is TRBV27, the J call TRBJ2-7; 11 bases align to TRBD2. CDR3 length equals 13 residues. Germline CDR1 and CDR2: MNHEY and SMNVEV (reference sequence). Trimming cost V 5 bases and J 5 bases; bases outside gene matches: 2. CDR3 bases: TGTGCCAGCAGTCGACTAGCGGGACACGAGCAGTACTTC. Protein sequence: CASSRLAGHEQYF.

The V call is TRBV7-9, the J call TRBJ2-7; weak D call: TRBD1 (6 bases). CDR3 size: 18 residues. V was trimmed by 1 base and J by 2 bases, leaving 21 bases between them. Germline lookup yields CDR1 SEHNR and CDR2 FQNEAQ (reference sequence). CDR3 sequence reads: CASSLEPGRGYTPYEQYF. The CDR3 DNA sequence: TGTGCCAGCAGCTTAGAGCCGGGAAGGGGGTACACACCCTACGAGCAGTACTTC.

The chain recombines TRBV4-1 with TRBJ2-7, with unresolved D. From germline, CDR1 is MGHRA and CDR2 YSYEKL. The CDR3 has 14 residues. V was clipped by 2 bases and J by 1 base, with 9 bases between them. The CDR3 loop reads CASSQRARSYEQYF. As DNA, the CDR3 is TGCGCCAGCAGCCAAAGAGCGCGGTCCTACGAGCAGTACTTC.

V usage is TRBV5-1 and J usage is TRBJ1-3, with 12 bases identical to TRBD1. Germline CDR1 SGHRS, CDR2 YFSETQ. The length of the CDR3 is 19 residues. V lost 0 bases, J lost 2 bases, and 9 bases stayed unmatched. The CDR3 coding sequence is TGCGCCAGCAGCTTGGGGGGACGGGACAGGGGGCTTGCTGGAAACACCATATATTTT. Residues: CASSLGGRDRGLAGNTIYF.

The chain couples TRBV6-5 to TRBJ2-1, with 8 nucleotides matching TRBD2. V trimming: 7 bases; J trimming: 10 bases; junction bases outside the gene matches: 9. The CDR3 is 13 amino acids. The germline V gene has CDR1 MNHEY and CDR2 SVGAGI. CDR3 nucleotides: TGTGCCAGCACGATACGGGGGGGGAACGAGCAGTTCTTC. This translates into CASTIRGGNEQFF.

This clone was counted once. This chain joins TRBV11-2 and TRBJ1-2; D is ambiguous. Trimming took 5 bases from V and 8 from J, leaving 9 bases between them. The CDR3 runs to 11 residues. Germline V gene sequence: CDR1 SGHAT, CDR2 FQNNGV. CDR3 residues: CASSALHGYTF. The CDR3 nucleotides are TGTGCCAGCAGCGCGTTGCACGGCTACACCTTC.

The V gene is TRBV5-4, the J gene TRBJ2-3; no clear D gene. The germline V gene encodes CDR1 SGHNT and CDR2 YYREEE (reference sequence). The CDR3 is 16 residues long. V lost 4 bases to trimming and J lost 0 bases, with 15 bases between them. The CDR3 DNA reads TGTGCCAGCAGCCCTCGAGGTGACTTTAGCACAGATACGCAGTATTTT. This encodes CASSPRGDFSTDTQYF.

This clone has a single count. The chain joins TRBV5-4 to TRBJ1-1, with 7 bases aligning to TRBD1. The CDR3 spans 14 residues. The trim removed 2 bases at V and 5 bases at J, leaving 6 bases unmatched. Germline loops: CDR1 SGHNT, CDR2 YYREEE (reference sequence). In DNA, the CDR3 is TGTGCCAGCAGCTTACGAAAGGACAGGACTGAAGCTTTCTTT. This sequence encodes CASSLRKDRTEAFF.

This clone has a handful of counts. The CDR3, as DNA: TGTGCCAGCAGTGGGGACAGGGAAAATGTTCAGCCCCAGCATTTT. Protein: CASSGDRENVQPQHF. This sequence joins TRBV28 and TRBJ1-5, with 9 nucleotides matching TRBD1. Germline assignment: CDR1 MDHEN and CDR2 SYDVKM. V trimming: 5 bases; J trimming: 6 bases; junction bases outside the gene matches: 8. This CDR3 has 15 amino acids.

In its sample, this clone was seen a few times. The gene calls are TRBV5-4 and TRBJ2-1, with a weak D call TRBD1 (7 bases). Trimming removed 2 bases from V and 4 bases from J, with 13 bases in between. The CDR3 has 15 amino acids. Germline V gives CDR1 SGHNT, CDR2 YYREEE (reference sequence). The CDR3 here is CASSLAGGKYNEQFF. The CDR3 nucleotides are TGTGCCAGCAGCTTAGCAGGGGGGAAGTACAATGAGCAGTTCTTC.

The chain recombines TRBV7-3 with TRBJ2-1; 7 bases agree with TRBD2. With V trimmed by 2 bases and J by 4 bases, 11 bases remained unmatched. This CDR3 is built from 17 residues. Germline-derived CDR1 and CDR2 are SGHTA and FQGTGA. The CDR3 DNA sequence: TGTGCCAGCAGCTTATTGGGAGGGCGGGTCCCATACAATGAGCAGTTCTTC. It encodes CASSLLGGRVPYNEQFF.

This clone has a handful of counts. The genes are TRBV10-3 and TRBJ2-1, with D perhaps matching TRBD2 (5 bases). The CDR3 extends over 16 amino acids. Trimming stripped 2 bases from V and 1 base from J, with 12 bases between. Germline values: CDR1 ENHRY, CDR2 SYGVKD. The CDR3 bases are TGTGCCATCAGTGAGGCACGGACTTTATCCTACAATGAGCAGTTCTTC. Residues: CAISEARTLSYNEQFF.

V gene TRBV11-3 combines with J gene TRBJ2-7, with a possible D match to TRBD1 (6 bases). This CDR3 contains 14 residues. Germline V lookup: CDR1 SGHNT, CDR2 YENEEA. V was trimmed by 5 bases and J by 3 bases, leaving 14 bases between them. The CDR3 DNA reads as TGTGCCAGCAGCCAAGACAGGCTCTTCTACGAGCAGTACTTC. This encodes CASSQDRLFYEQYF.

The rearrangement joins TRBV4-3 to TRBJ1-2, with TRBD1 identical over 7 bases. CDR3 length equals 19 residues. Per germline, CDR1 LGHNA and CDR2 YSLEER. J gave up 4 bases and V 1 base, and 18 bases lay outside the gene matches. CDR3 sequence: CASSQVTAGDSRDLYGYTF. The CDR3 DNA follows: TGCGCCAGCAGCCAAGTCACCGCAGGGGACAGTCGAGATCTCTATGGCTACACCTTC.

The chain joins TRBV4-1 to TRBJ2-1; 7 bases align to TRBD2. The V gene's germline CDR1 is MGHRA and CDR2 YSYEKL. The CDR3 covers 16 residues. V trimming: 4 bases; J trimming: 0 bases; junction bases outside the gene matches: 6. The CDR3 protein is CASSPRRESSYNEQFF. CDR3 DNA: TGCGCCAGCAGCCCTCGGCGGGAGTCCTCCTACAATGAGCAGTTCTTC.

The gene calls are TRBV28 and TRBJ2-7; TRBD2 matches at 11 bases. V shed 6 bases and J 1 base; nucleotides not matched to a gene: 8. The CDR3 extends over 16 amino acids. Germline V gives CDR1 MDHEN, CDR2 SYDVKM. The DNA of the CDR3 is TGTGCCAGCAGAAATAGCGGGAGGGCTTTATCCTACGAGCAGTACTTC. Its translation is CASRNSGRALSYEQYF.

Remarks on this clone: At one end, the junction sequence differs from germline, possibly due to a read error. The rearrangement joins TRBV11-2 to TRBJ1-4; possible D gene TRBD1, 5 bases. The CDR3 has 14 amino acids. Germline lookup yields CDR1 SGHAT and CDR2 FQNNGV. The CDR3 region is CATSGAGIHEKLFF. DNA for the CDR3: TGTGCCACCAGCGGGGCGGGAATTCATGAAAAACTGTTTTTT.